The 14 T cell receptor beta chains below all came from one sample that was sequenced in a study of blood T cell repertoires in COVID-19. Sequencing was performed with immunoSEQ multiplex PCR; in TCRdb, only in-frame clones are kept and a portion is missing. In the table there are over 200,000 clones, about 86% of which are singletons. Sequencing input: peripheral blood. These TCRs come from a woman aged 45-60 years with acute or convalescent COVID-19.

CDR3 sequence (DNA): TGTGCCAGCAGTCCCCGGGGGTCCCCCGCCTACGAGCAGTACTTC. Protein: CASSPRGSPAYEQYF. The chain joins TRBV27 to TRBJ2-7, with a possible D match to TRBD2 (6 bases). The CDR3 spans 15 residues. V was cut by 5 bases and J by 2 bases, with 16 bases left in between. Germline V gene lookup returns CDR1 MNHEY and CDR2 SMNVEV (reference sequence).

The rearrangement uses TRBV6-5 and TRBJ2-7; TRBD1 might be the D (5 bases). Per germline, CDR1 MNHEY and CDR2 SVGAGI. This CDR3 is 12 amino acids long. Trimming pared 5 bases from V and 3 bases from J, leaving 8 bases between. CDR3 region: CASSRGYYEQYF. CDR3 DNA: TGTGCCAGCAGTAGGGGTTACTACGAGCAGTACTTC.

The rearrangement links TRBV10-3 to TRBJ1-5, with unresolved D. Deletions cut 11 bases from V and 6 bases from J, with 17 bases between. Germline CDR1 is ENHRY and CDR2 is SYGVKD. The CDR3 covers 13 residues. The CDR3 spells CASTGSEGQPQHF. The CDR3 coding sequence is TGTGCCTCCACGGGATCTGAGGGTCAGCCCCAGCATTTT.

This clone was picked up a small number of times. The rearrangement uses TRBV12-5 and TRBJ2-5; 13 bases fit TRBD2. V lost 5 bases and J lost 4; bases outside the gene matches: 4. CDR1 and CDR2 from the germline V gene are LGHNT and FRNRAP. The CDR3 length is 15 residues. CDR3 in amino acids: CASGPWTSGRETQYF. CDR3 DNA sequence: TGTGCTAGTGGTCCCTGGACTAGCGGGAGAGAGACCCAGTACTTC.

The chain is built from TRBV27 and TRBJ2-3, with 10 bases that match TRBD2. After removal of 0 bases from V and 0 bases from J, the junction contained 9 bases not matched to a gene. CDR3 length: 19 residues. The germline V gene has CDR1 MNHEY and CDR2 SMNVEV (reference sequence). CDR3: CASSLSVRETSGSTDTQYF. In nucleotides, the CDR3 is TGTGCCAGCAGTTTATCGGTCCGGGAGACTAGCGGGAGCACAGATACGCAGTATTTT.

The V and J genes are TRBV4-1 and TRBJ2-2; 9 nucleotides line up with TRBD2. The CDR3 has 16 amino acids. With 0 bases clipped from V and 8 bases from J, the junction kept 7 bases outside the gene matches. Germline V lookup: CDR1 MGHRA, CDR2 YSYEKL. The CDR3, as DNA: TGCGCCAGCAGCCAAGATAGCGGGAGTCGGTCTGGGGAGCTGTTTTTT. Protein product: CASSQDSGSRSGELFF.

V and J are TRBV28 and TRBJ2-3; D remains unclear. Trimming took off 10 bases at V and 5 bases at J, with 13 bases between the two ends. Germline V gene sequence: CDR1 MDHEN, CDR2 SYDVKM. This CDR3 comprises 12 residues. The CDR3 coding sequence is TGTGCCACGGTTAGCACGGGAGATACGCAGTATTTT. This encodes CATVSTGDTQYF.

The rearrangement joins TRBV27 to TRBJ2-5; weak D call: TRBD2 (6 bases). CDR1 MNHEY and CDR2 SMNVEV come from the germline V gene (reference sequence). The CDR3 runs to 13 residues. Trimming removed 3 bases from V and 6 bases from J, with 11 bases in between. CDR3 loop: CASSFTGRQTQYF. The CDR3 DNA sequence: TGTGCCAGCAGTTTCACCGGGAGACAGACCCAGTACTTC.

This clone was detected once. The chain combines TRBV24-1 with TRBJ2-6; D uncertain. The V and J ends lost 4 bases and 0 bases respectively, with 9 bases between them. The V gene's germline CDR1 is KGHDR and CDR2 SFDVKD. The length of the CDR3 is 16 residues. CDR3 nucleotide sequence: TGTGCCACCAGTGACCCTGTCAGCTCTGGGGCCAACGTCCTGACTTTC. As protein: CATSDPVSSGANVLTF.

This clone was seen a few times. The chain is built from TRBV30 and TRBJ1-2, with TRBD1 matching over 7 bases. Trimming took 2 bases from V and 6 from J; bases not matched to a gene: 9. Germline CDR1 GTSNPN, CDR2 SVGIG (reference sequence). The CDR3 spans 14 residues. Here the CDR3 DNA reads TGTGCCTGGAGTATGGCGTTAGGACAGGATGGCTACACCTTC. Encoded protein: CAWSMALGQDGYTF.

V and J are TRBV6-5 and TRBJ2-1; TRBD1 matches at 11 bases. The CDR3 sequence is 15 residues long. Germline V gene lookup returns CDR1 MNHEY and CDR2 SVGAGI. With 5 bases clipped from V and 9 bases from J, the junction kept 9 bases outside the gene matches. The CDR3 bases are TGTGCCAGCAGTATTGACCGGGACAGGGGGGCTGAGCAGTTCTTC. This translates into CASSIDRDRGAEQFF.

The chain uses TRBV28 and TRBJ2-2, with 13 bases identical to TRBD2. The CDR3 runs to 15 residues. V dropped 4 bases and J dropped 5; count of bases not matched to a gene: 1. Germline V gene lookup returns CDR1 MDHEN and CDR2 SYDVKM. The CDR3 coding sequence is TGTGCCAGCAGTTGGGGACTAGCGGGAACCGGGGAGCTGTTTTTT. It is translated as CASSWGLAGTGELFF.

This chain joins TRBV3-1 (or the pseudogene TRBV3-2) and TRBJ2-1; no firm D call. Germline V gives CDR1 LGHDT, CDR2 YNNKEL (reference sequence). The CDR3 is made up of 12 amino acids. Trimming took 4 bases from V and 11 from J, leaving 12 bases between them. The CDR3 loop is CASSREAYQQFF. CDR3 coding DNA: TGTGCCAGCAGCCGCGAGGCGTACCAGCAGTTCTTC.

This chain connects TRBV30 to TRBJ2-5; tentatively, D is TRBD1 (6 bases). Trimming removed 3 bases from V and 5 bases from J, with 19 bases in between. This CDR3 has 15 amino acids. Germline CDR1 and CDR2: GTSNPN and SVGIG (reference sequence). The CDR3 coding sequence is TGTGCCTGGAGGCCCGGGACAAGGAATGGGGAGACCCAGTACTTC. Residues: CAWRPGTRNGETQYF. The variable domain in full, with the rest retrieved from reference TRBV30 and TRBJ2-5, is SQTIHQWPATLVQPVGSPLSLECTVEGTSNPNLYWYRQAAGRGLQLLFYSVGIGQISSEVPQNLSASRPQDRQFILSSKKLLLSDSGFYLCAWRPGTRNGETQYFGPGTRLLVL.